One TCR beta chain is described in this entry. Those enrolled, adults aged roughly 18 to 100 years, came from some 23 US areas. The data are from a study of blood T cell repertoires in COVID-19. About the research overall: PBMCs, B-cell-depleted T cells, or T cells were the source of the cDNA or gDNA that made up the material.

This CDR3 is 13 amino acids long. The V and J ends lost 8 bases and 2 bases respectively, with 12 bases between them. Germline values: CDR1 LNHDA, CDR2 SQIVND (reference sequence). As handled by the study authors: Amplified reference gene primers provided the basis for estimating nucleated cell counts. The protocol was immunoSEQ multiplex PCR, while the TCRdb copy is restricted to in-frame clones and leaves out a portion. The V and J calls and clone size are taken from that table; D and trimming were inferred from the DNA. The data contain around 180,000 clones, roughly 77% of them singletons. The sequencing sample was made of PBMCs or T cells enriched from blood (not recorded which). This TCR derives from a woman aged 50 to 60 with acute COVID-19. The chain uses TRBV19 and TRBJ1-1; D is possibly TRBD1 (5 bases). CDR3 residues: CASRQLLNTEAFF. DNA for the CDR3: TGTGCCAGTCGACAGCTTTTAAACACTGAAGCTTTCTTT.